A single T cell receptor (beta chain) is shown here with its context. What antigen it recognizes has not been identified. The sample holds no much larger clone one base away, and base qualities are not on file. This sample is drawn from a study of technical replicates of blood from a few donors (dated by TCRdb to 2017 to 2019). Library generation was performed with the immunoSEQ multiplex PCR assay. This immuneACCESS table, as held by TCRdb, lists in-frame sequences with V and J called but not all clones. Of the missing ones, under half trace to an unresolved V gene in checked studies; the others have no known cause. The sample data list under 100,000 clones, and almost 96% of these were observed just once. The top ten clonotypes cover over 0.2% of the sample. V ends up 4 bases short and J 5 bases short, with an unmatched junction base count of 5. Taken from the germline V gene, the CDR1 and CDR2 loops are MGHRA and YSYEKL. The CDR3 runs 15 amino acids, cysteine and phenylalanine included. The kept DNA is CDR3 alone, 45 bases in frame from the first base.

This receptor was identified in a human donor in good health. The sequenced sample was T cells isolated from PBMCs. The chain couples TRBV4-1 to TRBJ2-3, and TRBD2 matches 11 of the central bases. Here the CDR3 is given as CASSRPTSGKDTQYF. The DNA reads TGCGCCAGCAGCCGGCCGACTAGCGGGAAAGATACGCAGTATTTT.